This is a list of T cell receptor beta chains from one sample in a study of identical twins. TCRdb fed the 5' RACE reads into MiXCR, producing one record per CDR3 protein. The profile shows about 900,000 distinct CDR3 sequences, around an eighth of them singletons. These sequences were also reported in another study, on yellow fever vaccine responses in identical twins.

The sequenced sample was PBMCs. All receptors come from a woman aged 18-29 years in good health. CDR3s include the opening cysteine and the closing phenylalanine or tryptophan. The D gene is left open where the match is weak. Where a row states a size, it is once, few, many or the class of an expanded clone; other rows omit it.

v_gene: TRBV28
j_gene: TRBJ1-1
abundance: few
d_gene: NA
CDR3aa: CATILQGNTEAFF
CDR3nt: TGTGCCACCATACTTCAGGGGAACACTGAAGCTTTCTTT

v_gene: TRBV12-5
j_gene: TRBJ2-7
abundance: few
d_gene: TRBD1
CDR3aa: CASGLPAENRGGQYF
CDR3nt: TGTGCTAGTGGTTTGCCAGCCGAAAACAGGGGCGGGCAGTACTTC

v_gene: TRBV5-1
j_gene: TRBJ2-2
abundance: NA
d_gene: NA
CDR3aa: CASSLVLTRGINTGELFF
CDR3nt: TGCGCCAGCAGCTTGGTTTTAACCCGCGGGATCAACACCGGGGAGCTGTTTTTT

v_gene: TRBV6-1
j_gene: TRBJ1-5
abundance: NA
d_gene: TRBD1
CDR3aa: CATLTGTGDNQPQHF
CDR3nt: TGTGCCACCTTGACCGGGACAGGGGACAATCAGCCCCAGCATTTT

v_gene: TRBV28
j_gene: TRBJ2-4
abundance: few
d_gene: TRBD2
CDR3aa: CASSQTSGGLAKNIQYF
CDR3nt: TGTGCCAGCAGCCAGACTAGCGGGGGCCTAGCCAAAAACATTCAGTACTTC

v_gene: TRBV28
j_gene: TRBJ2-2
abundance: NA
d_gene: NA
CDR3aa: CASRDRGGVGELFF
CDR3nt: TGTGCCAGCAGAGACAGGGGAGGGGTCGGGGAGCTGTTTTTT

v_gene: TRBV12-3/TRBV12-4
j_gene: TRBJ1-1
abundance: NA
d_gene: TRBD1
CDR3aa: CASSSTKQGAVYTEAFF
CDR3nt: TGTGCCAGCAGTTCTACAAAACAGGGGGCCGTGTACACTGAAGCTTTCTTT

v_gene: TRBV2
j_gene: TRBJ2-3
abundance: few
d_gene: NA
CDR3aa: CASSGYPTDTQYF
CDR3nt: TGTGCCAGCAGTGGCTATCCCACAGATACGCAGTATTTT

v_gene: TRBV11-3
j_gene: TRBJ2-7
abundance: NA
d_gene: TRBD1
CDR3aa: CASSTGTGKFYEQYF
CDR3nt: TGTGCCAGCAGCACGGGGACAGGGAAATTCTACGAGCAGTACTTC

v_gene: TRBV12-3/TRBV12-4
j_gene: TRBJ1-5
abundance: many
d_gene: NA
CDR3aa: CASKGQPLSNQPQHF
CDR3nt: TGTGCCAGCAAAGGACAGCCTCTTAGCAATCAGCCCCAGCATTTT

v_gene: TRBV11-2
j_gene: TRBJ1-4
abundance: NA
d_gene: NA
CDR3aa: CASSLVLANEKLFF
CDR3nt: TGTGCCAGCAGCTTGGTTTTGGCTAATGAAAAACTGTTTTTT

v_gene: TRBV28
j_gene: TRBJ2-1
abundance: NA
d_gene: TRBD2
CDR3aa: CATNGGAGQSKQFF
CDR3nt: TGTGCCACTAACGGGGGAGCGGGGCAATCGAAGCAGTTCTTC

v_gene: TRBV5-6
j_gene: TRBJ2-6
abundance: NA
d_gene: NA
CDR3aa: CASSLGHSTLGANVLTF
CDR3nt: TGTGCCAGCAGCTTGGGACACTCTACTCTTGGGGCCAACGTCCTGACTTTC

v_gene: TRBV20-1
j_gene: TRBJ2-1
abundance: few
d_gene: TRBD1
CDR3aa: CSATPGQGNYNEQFF
CDR3nt: TGCAGTGCTACACCGGGACAGGGGAATTACAATGAGCAGTTCTTC

v_gene: TRBV10-3
j_gene: TRBJ2-5
abundance: many
d_gene: TRBD1
CDR3aa: CATRGETQYF
CDR3nt: TGTGCCACCAGGGGGGAGACCCAGTACTTC

v_gene: TRBV6-1
j_gene: TRBJ2-1
abundance: few
d_gene: NA
CDR3aa: CASSTGLPWDNEQFF
CDR3nt: TGTGCCAGCAGCACCGGACTACCTTGGGACAATGAGCAGTTCTTC

v_gene: TRBV6-1
j_gene: TRBJ1-1
abundance: few
d_gene: TRBD1
CDR3aa: CASRTGTGASRTEAFF
CDR3nt: TGTGCCAGCAGGACCGGGACAGGGGCCTCCCGCACTGAAGCTTTCTTT

v_gene: TRBV5-1
j_gene: TRBJ2-5
abundance: NA
d_gene: TRBD1
CDR3aa: CASSTGQALQETQYF
CDR3nt: TGCGCCAGCAGCACCGGACAGGCTTTACAAGAGACCCAGTACTTC

v_gene: TRBV5-4
j_gene: TRBJ2-3
abundance: NA
d_gene: NA
CDR3aa: CASSPRGGENTDTQYF
CDR3nt: TGTGCCAGCAGCCCCCGGGGTGGAGAGAACACAGATACGCAGTATTTT

v_gene: TRBV28
j_gene: TRBJ1-5
abundance: many
d_gene: NA
CDR3aa: CASSFHPRGYSNQPQHF
CDR3nt: TGTGCCAGCAGTTTTCACCCCCGGGGATATAGCAATCAGCCCCAGCATTTT

v_gene: TRBV5-1
j_gene: TRBJ2-5
abundance: few
d_gene: NA
CDR3aa: CASSFGAERETQYF
CDR3nt: TGCGCCAGCAGCTTCGGGGCCGAACGAGAGACCCAGTACTTC

v_gene: TRBV7-2
j_gene: TRBJ2-3
abundance: few
d_gene: NA
CDR3aa: CASSFYGGSGSDTQYF
CDR3nt: TGTGCCAGCAGCTTTTACGGAGGGTCGGGCTCAGATACGCAGTATTTT

v_gene: TRBV12-3/TRBV12-4
j_gene: TRBJ2-1
abundance: many
d_gene: NA
CDR3aa: CASSNVGKSNEQFF
CDR3nt: TGTGCCAGCAGTAACGTGGGAAAAAGCAATGAGCAGTTCTTC

v_gene: TRBV10-1
j_gene: TRBJ2-3
abundance: few
d_gene: NA
CDR3aa: CASSEAGARNTQYF
CDR3nt: TGCGCCAGCAGTGAGGCGGGGGCGCGGAATACGCAGTATTTT

v_gene: TRBV20-1
j_gene: TRBJ1-6
abundance: NA
d_gene: NA
CDR3aa: CSARDPGASYNSPLHF
CDR3nt: TGCAGTGCTAGAGATCCGGGGGCTTCCTATAATTCACCCCTCCACTTT

v_gene: TRBV5-1
j_gene: TRBJ2-7
abundance: NA
d_gene: NA
CDR3aa: CASSHRDLSYEQYF
CDR3nt: TGCGCCAGCAGCCACCGGGATCTCTCCTACGAGCAGTACTTC

v_gene: TRBV5-6
j_gene: TRBJ2-2
abundance: NA
d_gene: NA
CDR3aa: CASSFRGTGFGELFF
CDR3nt: TGTGCCAGCAGCTTCCGGGGAACGGGGTTCGGGGAGCTGTTTTTT

v_gene: TRBV7-6
j_gene: TRBJ2-5
abundance: few
d_gene: NA
CDR3aa: CASSSGTFETQYF
CDR3nt: TGTGCCAGCAGCTCTGGGACATTTGAGACCCAGTACTTC

v_gene: TRBV10-3
j_gene: TRBJ1-2
abundance: few
d_gene: NA
CDR3aa: CATQATEVDGYTF
CDR3nt: TGTGCCACCCAGGCGACCGAGGTGGATGGCTACACCTTC

v_gene: TRBV12-3/TRBV12-4
j_gene: TRBJ1-3
abundance: many
d_gene: NA
CDR3aa: CASSLTGAGNTIYF
CDR3nt: TGTGCCAGCAGTTTAACTGGGGCTGGAAACACCATATATTTT

v_gene: TRBV12-3/TRBV12-4
j_gene: TRBJ1-6
abundance: many
d_gene: NA
CDR3aa: CASSPVGRADSPLHF
CDR3nt: TGTGCCAGCAGTCCCGTCGGTAGGGCTGATTCACCCCTCCACTTT

v_gene: TRBV15
j_gene: TRBJ2-7
abundance: few
d_gene: TRBD1
CDR3aa: CATSIYWTGSSYEQYF
CDR3nt: TGTGCCACCAGCATATACTGGACAGGGTCCTCCTACGAGCAGTACTTC

v_gene: TRBV5-6
j_gene: TRBJ2-5
abundance: few
d_gene: NA
CDR3aa: CASTPKRQETQYF
CDR3nt: TGTGCCAGCACACCTAAGCGCCAAGAGACCCAGTACTTC

v_gene: TRBV28
j_gene: TRBJ2-5
abundance: NA
d_gene: NA
CDR3aa: CASSQQGHPQETQYF
CDR3nt: TGTGCCAGCAGCCAACAGGGCCACCCGCAAGAGACCCAGTACTTC

v_gene: TRBV5-5
j_gene: TRBJ1-3
abundance: NA
d_gene: NA
CDR3aa: CASSVGWTVGNTIYF
CDR3nt: TGTGCCAGCAGCGTTGGTTGGACAGTTGGAAACACCATATATTTT

v_gene: TRBV2
j_gene: TRBJ2-7
abundance: NA
d_gene: NA
CDR3aa: CASSPPADPYEQYF
CDR3nt: TGTGCCAGCAGCCCGCCAGCCGACCCCTACGAGCAGTACTTC

v_gene: TRBV10-3
j_gene: TRBJ1-3
abundance: many
d_gene: TRBD1
CDR3aa: CAISVVGTGVSGNTIYF
CDR3nt: TGTGCCATCAGTGTAGTGGGGACAGGAGTCTCTGGAAACACCATATATTTT

v_gene: TRBV6-1
j_gene: TRBJ1-6
abundance: few
d_gene: NA
CDR3aa: CASRETNNSPLHF
CDR3nt: TGTGCCAGCAGGGAGACAAATAATTCACCCCTCCACTTT

v_gene: TRBV10-3
j_gene: TRBJ1-3
abundance: many
d_gene: NA
CDR3aa: CAISESRYSGNTIYF
CDR3nt: TGTGCCATCAGTGAGTCGCGTTACTCTGGAAACACCATATATTTT

v_gene: TRBV10-3
j_gene: TRBJ1-1
abundance: many
d_gene: NA
CDR3aa: CAIRGTGGAFF
CDR3nt: TGTGCCATCAGGGGGACTGGTGGGGCTTTCTTT

v_gene: TRBV5-1
j_gene: TRBJ2-6
abundance: NA
d_gene: TRBD2
CDR3aa: CASSFFSGRAVPGANVLTF
CDR3nt: TGCGCCAGCAGCTTTTTTAGCGGGAGGGCCGTCCCTGGGGCCAACGTCCTGACTTTC

v_gene: TRBV12-3/TRBV12-4
j_gene: TRBJ1-2
abundance: few
d_gene: NA
CDR3aa: CASSLARPTYGYTF
CDR3nt: TGTGCCAGCAGTTTAGCACGACCGACCTATGGCTACACCTTC

v_gene: TRBV7-2
j_gene: TRBJ2-4
abundance: NA
d_gene: NA
CDR3aa: CASSPPGLRAKNIQYF
CDR3nt: TGTGCCAGCAGCCCCCCGGGACTTAGGGCCAAAAACATTCAGTACTTC

v_gene: TRBV20-1
j_gene: TRBJ2-7
abundance: few
d_gene: NA
CDR3aa: CSASAGSSYEQYF
CDR3nt: TGCAGTGCCAGCGCAGGGAGCTCCTACGAGCAGTACTTC

v_gene: TRBV11-2
j_gene: TRBJ2-3
abundance: NA
d_gene: NA
CDR3aa: CASSTSTVTDTQYF
CDR3nt: TGTGCCAGCAGCACTTCGACTGTAACAGATACGCAGTATTTT

v_gene: TRBV12-3/TRBV12-4
j_gene: TRBJ2-1
abundance: many
d_gene: NA
CDR3aa: CASRGMSYNEQFF
CDR3nt: TGTGCCAGCAGGGGGATGTCATACAATGAGCAGTTCTTC

v_gene: TRBV7-8
j_gene: TRBJ2-1
abundance: few
d_gene: NA
CDR3aa: CASSPTGTSRHNEQFF
CDR3nt: TGTGCCAGCAGCCCTACCGGCACTAGCCGCCACAATGAGCAGTTCTTC

v_gene: TRBV29-1
j_gene: TRBJ2-2
abundance: NA
d_gene: NA
CDR3aa: CSAPMAGELFF
CDR3nt: TGCAGCGCTCCGATGGCCGGGGAGCTGTTTTTT

v_gene: TRBV3-1
j_gene: TRBJ2-2
abundance: many
d_gene: TRBD1
CDR3aa: CASNQGVGTGELFF
CDR3nt: TGTGCCAGCAATCAGGGGGTTGGGACCGGGGAGCTGTTTTTT

v_gene: TRBV10-3
j_gene: TRBJ2-3
abundance: few
d_gene: NA
CDR3aa: CAIRPDRTDTQYF
CDR3nt: TGTGCCATCAGGCCCGACCGCACAGATACGCAGTATTTT

v_gene: TRBV6-6
j_gene: TRBJ2-7
abundance: NA
d_gene: NA
CDR3aa: CASSYSTSYEQYF
CDR3nt: TGTGCCAGCAGTTACTCGACCTCCTACGAGCAGTACTTC

v_gene: TRBV5-1
j_gene: TRBJ2-1
abundance: NA
d_gene: TRBD2
CDR3aa: CASSLGPSGGVYNEQFF
CDR3nt: TGCGCCAGCAGCTTGGGCCCTAGCGGGGGGGTATACAATGAGCAGTTCTTC

v_gene: TRBV12-3/TRBV12-4
j_gene: TRBJ2-1
abundance: many
d_gene: TRBD2
CDR3aa: CASSRPSGRAVNEQFF
CDR3nt: TGTGCCAGCAGTAGGCCCAGCGGGAGGGCCGTTAATGAGCAGTTCTTC

v_gene: TRBV5-1
j_gene: TRBJ2-1
abundance: few
d_gene: TRBD2
CDR3aa: CASTLSGRAGNEQFF
CDR3nt: TGCGCCAGCACCCTTAGCGGGAGGGCCGGCAATGAGCAGTTCTTC